This TCR beta chain came from a study of T cells after yellow fever vaccination. About the research overall: Preparing low-cell-number fractions relied on SMART-Seq v4 Ultra Low Input. Study results and limitations: Reappearance after the booster was observed for most primary-vaccination clones (about 95% CD4, over 70% CD8). The bulk population could contribute abundant contaminating clonotypes to FACS-sorted repertoires.

TCRdb re-called the 5' RACE reads with MiXCR, one entry per CDR3 protein. The sample carries about 50,000 distinct CDR3 sequences, 5% to 6.5% recorded once. The germline CDR1 and CDR2 sequences are MDHEN and SYDVKM. This CDR3 spans 13 amino acids. V lost 8 bases and J 2 bases, leaving 7 bases between the germline ends. The rearrangement joins TRBV28 to TRBJ2-6; D is ambiguous. This clonotype originated in a man between 18 and 35 years old who received the YFV17D yellow fever vaccine. Sequences were derived from PBMCs, either bulk or a sorted T-cell subset (CD4+, CD8+, memory, or dextramer-sorted; not recorded which), sampled on the day of the yellow fever booster vaccination. CDR3 nucleotide sequence: TGTGCCAGCGAGGCGGCTGGGGCCAACGTCCTGACTTTC. This codes for CASEAAGANVLTF.